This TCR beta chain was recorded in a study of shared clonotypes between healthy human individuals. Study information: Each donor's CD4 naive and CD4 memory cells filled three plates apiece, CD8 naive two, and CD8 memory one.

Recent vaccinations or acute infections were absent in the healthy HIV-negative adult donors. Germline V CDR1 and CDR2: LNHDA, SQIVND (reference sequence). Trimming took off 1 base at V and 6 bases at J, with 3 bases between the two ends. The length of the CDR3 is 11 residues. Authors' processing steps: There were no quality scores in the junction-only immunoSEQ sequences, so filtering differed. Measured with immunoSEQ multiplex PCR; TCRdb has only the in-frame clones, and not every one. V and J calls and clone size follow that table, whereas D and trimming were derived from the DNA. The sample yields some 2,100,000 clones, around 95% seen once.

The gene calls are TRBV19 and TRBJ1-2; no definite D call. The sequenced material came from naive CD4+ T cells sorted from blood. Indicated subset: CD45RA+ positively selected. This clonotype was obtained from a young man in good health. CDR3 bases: TGTGCCAGTAGTATAGCCCATGGCTACACCTTC. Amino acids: CASSIAHGYTF.